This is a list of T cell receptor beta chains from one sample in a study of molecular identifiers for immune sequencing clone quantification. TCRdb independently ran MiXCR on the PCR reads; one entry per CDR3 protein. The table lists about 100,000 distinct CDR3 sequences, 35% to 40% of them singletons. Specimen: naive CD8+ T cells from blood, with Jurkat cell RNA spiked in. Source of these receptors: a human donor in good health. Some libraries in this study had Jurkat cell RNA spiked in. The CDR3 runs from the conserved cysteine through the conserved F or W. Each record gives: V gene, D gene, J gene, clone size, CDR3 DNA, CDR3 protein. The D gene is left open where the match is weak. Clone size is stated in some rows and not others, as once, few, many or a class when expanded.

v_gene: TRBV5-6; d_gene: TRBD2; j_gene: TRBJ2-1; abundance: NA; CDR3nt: TGTGCCAGCAGCTCCGGGACTAGCGCGAACAATGAGCAGTTCTTC; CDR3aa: CASSSGTSANNEQFF
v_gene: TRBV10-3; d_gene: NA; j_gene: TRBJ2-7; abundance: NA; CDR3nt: TGTGCCATCAGTGAGGGGGGTGTGTACGAGCAGTACTTC; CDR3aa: CAISEGGVYEQYF
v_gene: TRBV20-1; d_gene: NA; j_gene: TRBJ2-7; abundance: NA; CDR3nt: TGCAGTGCCAGGGAGTGGTACGAGCAGTACTTC; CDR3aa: CSAREWYEQYF
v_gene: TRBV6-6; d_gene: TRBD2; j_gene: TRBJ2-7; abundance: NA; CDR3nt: TGTGCCAGCAATAGCGGGGGGTCCTACGAGCAGTACTTC; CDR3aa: CASNSGGSYEQYF
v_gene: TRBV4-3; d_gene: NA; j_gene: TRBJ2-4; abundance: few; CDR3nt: TGCGCCAGCAGCCAAGGCGTCGGGGGTCTAGCCAAAAACATTCAGTACTTC; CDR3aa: CASSQGVGGLAKNIQYF
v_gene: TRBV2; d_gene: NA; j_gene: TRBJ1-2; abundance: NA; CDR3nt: TGTGCCAGCAGCCAAGTGGTACAGGAGGCCTATGGCTACACCTTC; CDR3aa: CASSQVVQEAYGYTF
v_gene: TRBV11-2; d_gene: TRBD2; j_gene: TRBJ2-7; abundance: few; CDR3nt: TGTGCCAGCCGAGCGGGAGTCAGGTACGAGCAGTACTTC; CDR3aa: CASRAGVRYEQYF
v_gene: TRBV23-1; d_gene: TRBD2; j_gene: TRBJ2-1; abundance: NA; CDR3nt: TGCGCCAGCCGGCACCCTAGCGGGAGGGACTACAATGAGCAGTTCTTC; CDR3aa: CASRHPSGRDYNEQFF
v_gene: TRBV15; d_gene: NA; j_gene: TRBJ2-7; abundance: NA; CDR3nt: TGTGCCACCAGCACGAATTGGGGCTCCTACGAGCAGTACTTC; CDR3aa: CATSTNWGSYEQYF
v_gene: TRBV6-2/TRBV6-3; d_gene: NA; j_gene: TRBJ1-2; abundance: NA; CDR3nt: TGTGCCAGCAGTATAAGGTCCGGACAGACACCCTATGGCTACACCTTC; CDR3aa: CASSIRSGQTPYGYTF
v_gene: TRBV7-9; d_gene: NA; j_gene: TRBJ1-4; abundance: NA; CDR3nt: TGTGCCAGCAGCTTAAGTAATGAAAAACTGTTTTTT; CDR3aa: CASSLSNEKLFF
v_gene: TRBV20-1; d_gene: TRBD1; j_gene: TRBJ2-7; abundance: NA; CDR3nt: TGCAGTGCTACGATACAGGGGAGTTACGAGCAGTACTTC; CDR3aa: CSATIQGSYEQYF
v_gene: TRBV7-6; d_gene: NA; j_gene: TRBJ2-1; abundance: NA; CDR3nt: TGTGCCAGCAGCTTCGGCAGATACAATGAGCAGTTCTTC; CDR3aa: CASSFGRYNEQFF
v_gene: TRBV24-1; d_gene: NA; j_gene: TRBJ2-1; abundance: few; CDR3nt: TGTGCCACCAGTGACCGATTTCCTTCCTACAATGAGCAGTTCTTC; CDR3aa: CATSDRFPSYNEQFF
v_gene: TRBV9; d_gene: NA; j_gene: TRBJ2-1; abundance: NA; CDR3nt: TGTGCCAGCAGCGGTCCAGGGATGAATGAGCAGTTCTTC; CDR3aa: CASSGPGMNEQFF
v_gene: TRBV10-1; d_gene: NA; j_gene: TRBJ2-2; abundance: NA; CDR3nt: TGCGCCAGCAGTAAAACGGGACTCCCCGTTGCCGGGGAGCTGTTTTTT; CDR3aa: CASSKTGLPVAGELFF
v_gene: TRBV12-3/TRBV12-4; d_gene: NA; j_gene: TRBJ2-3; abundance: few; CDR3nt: TGTGCCAGCAGTGAGGGGACCGGGACATCAGATACGCAGTATTTT; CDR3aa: CASSEGTGTSDTQYF
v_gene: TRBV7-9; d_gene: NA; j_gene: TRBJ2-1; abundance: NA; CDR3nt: TGTGCCAGCAGCCCAGAGGACATCTCCCGGGGGCATGAGCAGTTCTTC; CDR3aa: CASSPEDISRGHEQFF
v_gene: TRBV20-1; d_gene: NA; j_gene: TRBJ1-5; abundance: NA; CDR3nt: TGCAGTGCTAGACAGGGACTCAATCAGCCCCAGCATTTT; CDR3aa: CSARQGLNQPQHF
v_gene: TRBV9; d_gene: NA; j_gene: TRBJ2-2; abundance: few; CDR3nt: TGTGCCAGCAGCTCCGGACCTAACACCGGGGAGCTGTTTTTT; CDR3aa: CASSSGPNTGELFF
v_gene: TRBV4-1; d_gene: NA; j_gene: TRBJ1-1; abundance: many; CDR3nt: TGCGCCAGCGCGTCGACGGCTGAAGCTTTCTTT; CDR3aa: CASASTAEAFF
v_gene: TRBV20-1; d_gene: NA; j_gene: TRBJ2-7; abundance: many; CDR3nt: TGCAGTGCAAGGGGCTTCCGCTCCTACGAGCAGTACTTC; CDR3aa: CSARGFRSYEQYF
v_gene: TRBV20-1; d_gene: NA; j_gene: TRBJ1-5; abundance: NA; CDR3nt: TGCAGTGCTAGCTCAGCGGACGGGTGGATCCAGCCCCAGCATTTT; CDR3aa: CSASSADGWIQPQHF
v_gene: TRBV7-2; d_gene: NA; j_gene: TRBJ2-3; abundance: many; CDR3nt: TGTGCCAGCAGGCATAGGGAGAGCACAGATACGCAGTATTTT; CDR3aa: CASRHRESTDTQYF
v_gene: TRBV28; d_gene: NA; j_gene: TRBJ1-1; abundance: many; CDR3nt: TGTGCCAGCAGTTTATTCAGGGCGGGAGCTTTCTTT; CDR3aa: CASSLFRAGAFF
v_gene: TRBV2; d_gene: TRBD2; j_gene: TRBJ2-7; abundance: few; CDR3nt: TGTGCCAGCAGTCTTACTAGCGCCTACGAGCAGTACTTC; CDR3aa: CASSLTSAYEQYF
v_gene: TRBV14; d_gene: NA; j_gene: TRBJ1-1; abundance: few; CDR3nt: TGTGCCAGCAGCCAAGATGTATGGGATGGCACTGAAGCTTTCTTT; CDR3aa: CASSQDVWDGTEAFF
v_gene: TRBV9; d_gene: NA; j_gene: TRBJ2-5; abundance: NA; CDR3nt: TGTGCCAGCAGCGAGGGGGAAGAGACCCAGTACTTC; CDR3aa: CASSEGEETQYF
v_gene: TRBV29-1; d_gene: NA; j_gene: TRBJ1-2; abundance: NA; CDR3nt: TGCAGCGCCCCGTCGACAGCTCTTGCAGATGGCTACACCTTC; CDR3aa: CSAPSTALADGYTF
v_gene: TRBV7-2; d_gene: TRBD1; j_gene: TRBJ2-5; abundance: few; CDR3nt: TGTGCCAGCAGCTTTCCAGGGGGACAAGAGACCCAGTACTTC; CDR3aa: CASSFPGGQETQYF
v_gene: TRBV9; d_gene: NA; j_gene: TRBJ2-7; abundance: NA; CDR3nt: TGTGCCAGCAGCGAGGCAGCGGACGCCTACGAGCAGTACTTC; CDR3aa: CASSEAADAYEQYF
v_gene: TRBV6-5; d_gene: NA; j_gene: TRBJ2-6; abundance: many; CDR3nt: TGTGCCAGCAGTCTCCGGGCCCCCGGGGCCAACGTCCTGACTTTC; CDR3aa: CASSLRAPGANVLTF
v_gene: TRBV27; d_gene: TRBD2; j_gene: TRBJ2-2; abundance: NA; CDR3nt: TGTGCCAGCAGTTCAGCTAGCGGGACCGGGGAGCTGTTTTTT; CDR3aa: CASSSASGTGELFF
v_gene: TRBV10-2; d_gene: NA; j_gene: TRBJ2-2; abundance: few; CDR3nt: TGCGCCAGCAGAGTCGACTCCATCGTCCCCACCGGGGAGCTGTTTTTT; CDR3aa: CASRVDSIVPTGELFF
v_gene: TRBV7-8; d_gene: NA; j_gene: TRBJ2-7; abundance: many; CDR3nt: TGTGCCAGCAGCCAGCCCGAGGCGCGGGAGCAGTACTTC; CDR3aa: CASSQPEAREQYF
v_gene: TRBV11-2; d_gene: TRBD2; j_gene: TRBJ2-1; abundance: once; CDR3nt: TGTGCCAGCAGCTTCGGACTAGCGGGAGGGGGCACGTTAGATGAGCAGTTCTTC; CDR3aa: CASSFGLAGGGTLDEQFF
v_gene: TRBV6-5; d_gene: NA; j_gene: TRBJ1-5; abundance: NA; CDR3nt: TGTGCCAGCTGTTCGACAGGTTATAGCAATCAGCCCCAGCATTTT; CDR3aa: CASCSTGYSNQPQHF